This T cell receptor beta chain was found in a study of Ad26.COV2.S vaccination and SARS-CoV-2 variants. Study-wide background: Once, or twice with 56 days between doses, Ad26.COV2.S was given intramuscularly.

Generated by immunoSEQ multiplex PCR, the TCRdb table keeps only in-frame clones and is missing some. Altogether 500,000 or so clones are present, about 88% being singletons, with the ten largest covering around 2.5%. General study points: Responses of T cells in total may have been underestimated by the TCR breadth and depth analyses.

Described treatment: 15 to 20 received Ad26.COV2.S at low or high dose, single or two shots; several received placebo; per-sample allocation not given. The samples date from day 63 after the first vaccine or placebo injection. Of note for this clone: Its target is not known.

Germline V lookup: CDR1 MNHEY, CDR2 SMNVEV (reference sequence). Trimming removed 2 bases from V and 0 bases from J, with 8 bases in between. The CDR3 loop spans 16 amino acids. The sample consisted of peripheral blood, taken in a trial of Ad26.COV2.S vaccine versus placebo. The source is a person between 18 and 60 years old who received the Ad26.COV2.S COVID-19 vaccine or a placebo. V and J are TRBV27 and TRBJ1-6; no reliable D call. The CDR3 nucleotides are TGTGCCAGCAGTTTAGTCTGGAGCTCCTATAATTCACCCCTCCACTTT. The encoded protein is CASSLVWSSYNSPLHF.